The 27 T cell receptor beta chains presented below share a single source sample, sequenced in a study of cytomegalovirus exposure and HLA in healthy donors. In the PCR, 60 Vbeta and 13 Jbeta primers were used. Sequencing used immunoSEQ multiplex PCR; TCRdb keeps in-frame clones, though not all of them. The profile shows 150,000 or so clones, 84% of them singletons. Sequenced sample: PBMCs. These receptor sequences come from a man between 45 and 60 years old in good health and CMV-seropositive.

V is TRBV5-1 and J is TRBJ2-2, with TRBD1 matching 10 bases. CDR1 is SGHRS, CDR2 YFSETQ, per germline. CDR3 length: 18 amino acids. V gave up 4 bases and J gave up 0 bases; unmatched junction bases: 9. CDR3 in DNA: TGCGCCAGCAGCCCTTCTTGGACAGGGGGGGCGAACACCGGGGAGCTGTTTTTT. Protein sequence: CASSPSWTGGANTGELFF.

The chain has TRBV27 and TRBJ1-2; D perhaps matches TRBD1 (6 bases). The V gene lost 4 bases and the J gene lost 4 bases, with 10 bases spanning the gap. There are 13 residues in the CDR3. The V gene's germline CDR1 is MNHEY and CDR2 SMNVEV (reference sequence). The CDR3 region is CASSSGDLYGYTF. In DNA, the CDR3 is TGTGCCAGCAGTTCAGGGGACCTCTATGGCTACACCTTC.

The chain combines TRBV11-2 with TRBJ2-1; 11 nucleotides align to TRBD2. The germline gives CDR1 SGHAT, CDR2 FQNNGV. This CDR3 region has 15 residues. V gave up 5 bases and J gave up 5 bases; unmatched junction bases: 5. CDR3 bases: TGTGCCAGCAGCCGGCCGACTAGCGGGAACAATGAGCAGTTCTTC. This translates into CASSRPTSGNNEQFF.

To note about this clone: One end of the junction does not line up with germline, which may come from a read error. This chain joins TRBV7-7 and TRBJ2-1; the match to TRBD2 covers 13 bases. Germline assignment: CDR1 SSHAT and CDR2 FNYEAQ (reference sequence). CDR3 length equals 17 residues. The CDR3 region is CASSSHPGLAGLNEQFF. The DNA of the CDR3 is TGTGCTAGCAGCTCCCACCCGGGACTAGCGGGACTGAATGAGCAGTTCTTC.

This clone appeared a few times. The V gene is TRBV6-1, the J gene TRBJ1-2; TRBD1 matches at 9 bases. The CDR3 length is 12 residues. J gave up 8 bases and V 8 bases, and 6 bases lay outside the gene matches. CDR1 and CDR2 (germline): MNHNS, SASEGT. The CDR3 sequence: CASEQGADGYTF. The CDR3 nucleotides are TGTGCCAGCGAACAGGGGGCCGACGGCTACACCTTC.

This chain connects TRBV6-5 to TRBJ1-5; the D gene is possibly TRBD1 (6 bases). Between the trimmed V and J ends, which lost 4 bases and 3 bases, there was a span of 13 bases. The germline gives CDR1 MNHEY, CDR2 SVGAGI. CDR3 length equals 15 residues. As DNA, the CDR3 is TGTGCCAGCAGTTCTCAGGGGAAGGTCAATCAGCCCCAGCATTTT. Its translation is CASSSQGKVNQPQHF.

This rearrangement joins TRBV2 to TRBJ1-1; no clear D gene. The CDR3 runs to 15 residues. Germline values: CDR1 SNHLY, CDR2 FYNNEI. V gave up 1 base and J gave up 0 bases, with 9 bases separating them. The CDR3 DNA is TGTGCCAGCAGTGAAGTTGGGCAGATGAACACTGAAGCTTTCTTT. This encodes CASSEVGQMNTEAFF.

The chain couples TRBV10-2 to TRBJ2-3; TRBD2 aligns across 7 bases. Germline CDR1 is WSHSY and CDR2 is SAAADI. Trimming took 3 bases from V and 4 from J; bases not matched to a gene: 10. CDR3 length: 16 residues. The CDR3 coding sequence is TGCGCCAGCAGTGATGAGGGATGGACTAGGGCAGATACGCAGTATTTT. Encoded protein: CASSDEGWTRADTQYF.

The chain has TRBV5-6 and TRBJ1-1, with a tentative D call TRBD1 (6 bases). Germline CDR1 reads SGHDT; CDR2 reads YYEEEE. CDR3 length equals 15 residues. Trimming took 3 bases from V and 0 from J, leaving 12 bases between them. The CDR3 DNA is TGTGCCAGCAGCTCCTGGACAGCTATGAACACTGAAGCTTTCTTT. Its translation is CASSSWTAMNTEAFF. Looking up the rest from reference TRBV5-6 and TRBJ1-1 gives the full variable domain: DAGVTQSPTHLIKTRGQQVTLRCSPKSGHDTVSWYQQALGQGPQFIFQYYEEEERQRGNFPDRFSGHQFPNYSSELNVNALLLGDSALYLCASSSWTAMNTEAFFGQGTRLTVV.

The rearrangement joins TRBV5-1 to TRBJ2-3; D is unclear. The CDR3 runs 16 residues. Germline lookup yields CDR1 SGHRS and CDR2 YFSETQ. V shed 0 bases and J shed 2 bases, with 13 bases lying between them. The CDR3 coding sequence is TGCGCCAGCAGCTTGGCTAGGAGTCACTTCACAGATACGCAGTATTTT. This sequence encodes CASSLARSHFTDTQYF.

The chain is built from TRBV18 and TRBJ1-6, with unresolved D. The germline V gene encodes CDR1 KGHSH and CDR2 LQKENI. The CDR3 loop spans 17 amino acids. V shed 3 bases and J shed 6 bases, with 18 bases lying between them. The CDR3 nucleotides read TGTGCCAGCTCACCTATCCCCCGGGGAATCGGTAATTCACCCCTCCACTTT. It translates to CASSPIPRGIGNSPLHF.

The rearrangement uses TRBV6-5 and TRBJ2-7; D call uncertain. This CDR3 comprises 14 residues. The V and J ends lost 11 bases and 6 bases respectively, with 23 bases between them. From germline, CDR1 is MNHEY and CDR2 SVGAGI. The CDR3 DNA is TGTGCCGCTAGGCCCGAAAAGGCCGACGGCGAGCAGTACTTC. This gives the protein CAARPEKADGEQYF.

The gene calls are TRBV9 and TRBJ1-5; 7 bases agree with TRBD1. The ends lost 0 bases at V and 4 bases at J; junction bases unmatched: 4. Per the germline V gene, CDR1 is SGDLS and CDR2 is YYNGEE. The CDR3 spans 15 residues. The CDR3 DNA reads TGTGCCAGCAGCGTAGCAGGGACAGATAATCAGCCCCAGCATTTT. Its protein product is CASSVAGTDNQPQHF.

This chain connects TRBV6-1 to TRBJ1-5; D gene uncertain. The CDR3 totals 14 residues. Trimming pared 4 bases from V and 3 bases from J, leaving 10 bases between. From germline, CDR1 is MNHNS and CDR2 SASEGT. CDR3 loop: CASSAQTSNQPQHF. CDR3 DNA: TGTGCCAGCAGTGCTCAGACATCCAATCAGCCCCAGCATTTT.

The chain is built from TRBV5-1 and TRBJ2-7, with 7 bases identical to TRBD2. The CDR3 is made up of 15 amino acids. Germline CDR1 SGHRS, CDR2 YFSETQ. V lost 4 bases to trimming and J lost 0 bases; unmatched junction nucleotides: 7. In DNA form, the CDR3 reads TGCGCCAGCAGCCCCGGGACTAAATCCTCCTACGAGCAGTACTTC. Residues: CASSPGTKSSYEQYF.

The V and J genes are TRBV9 and TRBJ2-2; D remains ambiguous. CDR1 SGDLS and CDR2 YYNGEE come from the germline V gene. The V gene lost 3 bases and the J gene lost 0 bases, with 9 bases spanning the gap. The CDR3 loop spans 15 amino acids. The CDR3 region is CASSAHNSNTGELFF. The CDR3 DNA reads as TGTGCCAGCAGCGCCCACAATTCGAACACCGGGGAGCTGTTTTTT.

The chain recombines TRBV19 with TRBJ2-3, with 10 bases lining up with TRBD2. Germline lookup yields CDR1 LNHDA and CDR2 SQIVND (reference sequence). The CDR3 has 15 amino acids. Trimming took 5 bases from V and 0 from J; bases not matched to a gene: 2. CDR3 loop: CASSQLAGSTDTQYF. The CDR3, as DNA: TGTGCCAGTAGTCAACTAGCGGGGAGCACAGATACGCAGTATTTT.

The chain employs TRBV4-1 and TRBJ1-1; perhaps TRBD1 as D (6 bases). Germline loops: CDR1 MGHRA, CDR2 YSYEKL. The CDR3 runs to 15 residues. V lost 4 bases, J lost 3 bases, and 15 bases lay in between. CDR3 protein: CASSLGGGSDTEAFF. CDR3 sequence (DNA): TGCGCCAGCAGCCTAGGGGGGGGGAGTGACACTGAAGCTTTCTTT.

CDR3: CASSPRTGGASNEKLFF. DNA for the CDR3: TGTGCCAGCTCACCACGGACAGGGGGCGCGTCTAATGAAAAACTGTTTTTT. The rearrangement uses TRBV18 and TRBJ1-4; 11 nucleotides agree with TRBD1. The CDR3 covers 17 residues. V shed 1 base, J shed 3 bases, and the junction held 4 bases outside the gene matches. Germline loops: CDR1 KGHSH, CDR2 LQKENI. The full variable domain, in which reference TRBV18 and TRBJ1-4 provide the parts outside the CDR3, is NAGVMQNPRHLVRRRGQEARLRCSPMKGHSHVYWYRQLPEEGLKFMVYLQKENIIDESGMPKERFSAEFPKEGPSILRIQQVVRGDSAAYFCASSPRTGGASNEKLFFGSGTQLSVL.

This chain's CDR3 is CASSVLAGVRYEQYF. The CDR3 DNA reads TGTGCCAGCAGTGTACTAGCGGGGGTACGCTACGAGCAGTACTTC. The chain carries TRBV6-5 and TRBJ2-7, with 11 bases matching TRBD2. Germline assignment: CDR1 MNHEY and CDR2 SVGAGI. The CDR3 length is 15 residues. Losses at the gene ends were 5 bases for V and 3 bases for J; bases not matched to a gene: 6.

V and J are TRBV6-6 and TRBJ2-3; D ambiguous. The V gene lost 4 bases and the J gene lost 0 bases, with 2 bases spanning the gap. Germline V gene lookup returns CDR1 MNHNY and CDR2 SVGAGI (reference sequence). CDR3 length equals 12 residues. CDR3 loop: CASSSSTDTQYF. The DNA of the CDR3 is TGTGCCAGCAGTTCTAGCACAGATACGCAGTATTTT.

J is TRBJ1-3 and V is TRBV19, with no clear D. Germline V CDR1 and CDR2: LNHDA, SQIVND (reference sequence). CDR3 size: 15 residues. V shed 1 base and J shed 0 bases, with 7 bases lying between them. The CDR3, as DNA: TGTGCCAGTAGTATAGTATGGAGCTCTGGAAACACCATATATTTT. It encodes CASSIVWSSGNTIYF. The full variable domain, completed using reference TRBV19 and TRBJ1-3, is DGGITQSPKYLFRKEGQNVTLSCEQNLNHDAMYWYRQDPGQGLRLIYYSQIVNDFQKGDIAEGYSVSREKKESFPLTVTSAQKNPTAFYLCASSIVWSSGNTIYFGEGSWLTVV.

CDR3 in amino acids: CASKRQAFSNQPQHF. The CDR3 nucleotides are TGTGCCAGTAAGAGACAGGCGTTTAGCAATCAGCCCCAGCATTTT. This chain connects TRBV19 to TRBJ1-5, with D tentatively TRBD1 (6 bases). The germline V and J ends were trimmed by 7 bases and 0 bases, with 13 bases remaining between them. In germline, CDR1 is LNHDA, CDR2 SQIVND (reference sequence). The CDR3 is made up of 15 amino acids.

The rearrangement uses TRBV9 and TRBJ1-2; possible D gene TRBD1, 5 bases. Germline V gene sequence: CDR1 SGDLS, CDR2 YYNGEE. Deletions cut 0 bases from V and 2 bases from J, with 5 bases between. This CDR3 contains 13 residues. The DNA of the CDR3 is TGTGCCAGCAGCGTAGAGGGGAACTATGGCTACACCTTC. It specifies CASSVEGNYGYTF.

The chain carries TRBV30 and TRBJ1-3; D is uncertain. CDR1 is GTSNPN, CDR2 SVGIG, per germline (reference sequence). The germline V and J ends were trimmed by 2 bases and 2 bases, with 7 bases remaining between them. The CDR3 totals 13 residues. CDR3 loop: CAWSPIAGNTIYF. In nucleotides, the CDR3 is TGTGCCTGGAGTCCTATAGCTGGAAACACCATATATTTT.

The V gene is TRBV6-5, the J gene TRBJ1-5; D gene unclear. V lost 2 bases and J 7 bases, leaving 9 bases between the germline ends. Germline V gene sequence: CDR1 MNHEY, CDR2 SVGAGI. This CDR3 comprises 13 residues. The CDR3 nucleotides read TGTGCCAGCAGTTACGAGGGTAACCAGCCCCAGCATTTT. Residues: CASSYEGNQPQHF.

As DNA, the CDR3 is TGTGCCATCAGTGAGTCGAGAGGCTACGAGCAGTACTTC. This sequence encodes CAISESRGYEQYF. This chain connects TRBV10-3 to TRBJ2-7; no firm D call. Trimming removed 0 bases from V and 3 bases from J, with 6 bases in between. The CDR3 length is 13 residues. Per the germline V gene, CDR1 is ENHRY and CDR2 is SYGVKD.